The 28 T cell receptor beta chains presented below share a single source sample, sequenced in a study of post-analysis software for immune sequencing data. Study-wide findings and caveats: When patients were compared with controls, about 5 TRBV segments were more frequent, TRBV5-6, TRBV5-1 and TRBV20-1 among them.

Their antigens remain unidentified. Prepared libraries of TCR beta cDNA carried unique molecular identifiers. MiXCR was run by TCRdb on the PCR reads, yielding one entry per CDR3 protein. The sample has 500,000 to 600,000 distinct CDR3 sequences, roughly 40% seen once. Sequenced sample: blood. These receptors were collected from a girl between 10 and 17 years old with multiple sclerosis.

This clonotype was recorded a few times. This sequence joins TRBV20-1 and TRBJ2-5; 8 bases fit TRBD2. From germline, CDR1 is DFQATT and CDR2 SNEGSKA (reference sequence). V was clipped by 5 bases and J by 2 bases; unmatched bases: 7. The CDR3 loop spans 14 amino acids. CDR3 in DNA: TGCAGTGCTCTCGGGACTAGAGCACAAGAGACCCAGTACTTC. It translates to CSALGTRAQETQYF.

The CDR3 sequence is CASSSPPQETQYF. The CDR3, as DNA: TGTGCCAGCAGCTCCCCTCCCCAGGAGACCCAGTACTTC. This chain uses TRBV7-3 with TRBJ2-5; D unresolved. The CDR3 covers 13 residues. The germline V gene has CDR1 SGHTA and CDR2 FQGTGA. V shed 4 bases and J shed 5 bases, with 11 bases lying between them.

This clonotype came up a few times. The chain is built from TRBV7-9 and TRBJ1-2; D not resolved. In germline, CDR1 is SEHNR, CDR2 FQNEAQ (reference sequence). The CDR3 runs to 16 residues. With 1 base removed from V and 4 bases from J, the gap between germline ends came to 16 bases. For the CDR3, the DNA is TGTGCCAGCAGCTTAGATTTGGAGGGATTGGCCTATGGCTACACCTTC. This translates into CASSLDLEGLAYGYTF.

The DNA for the CDR3 is TGTGCCATCAGCGATGACAGGGACCCAGGGACTGGGGCCAACGTCCTGACTTTC. Translated: CAISDDRDPGTGANVLTF. The chain recombines TRBV10-3 with TRBJ2-6; 7 positions match TRBD1. There are 18 residues in the CDR3. Unmatched junction bases numbered 13, after V lost 6 bases and J lost 2 bases. Germline V gives CDR1 ENHRY, CDR2 SYGVKD.

The chain uses TRBV4-1 and TRBJ2-7; TRBD1 matches at 12 bases. Trimming at V came to 0 bases and at J to 7 bases, leaving 13 bases not matched to a gene. This CDR3 spans 18 amino acids. Germline CDR1 and CDR2: MGHRA and YSYEKL. The CDR3 DNA is TGCGCCAGCAGCCAAGATGTCCCCGGGACAGGGGGCGGGAGTGAGCAGTACTTC. Translation gives CASSQDVPGTGGGSEQYF.

J is TRBJ2-3 and V is TRBV5-6; 12 bases fit TRBD1. Trimming removed 4 bases from V and 6 bases from J; junction bases left unmatched: 9. Germline assignment: CDR1 SGHDT and CDR2 YYEEEE. This CDR3 is 16 amino acids long. The CDR3 loop reads CASSLTGQGASDTQYF. CDR3 DNA: TGTGCCAGCAGCCTTACGGGACAGGGGGCATCGGATACGCAGTATTTT. The full variable domain, its missing parts supplied by reference TRBV5-6 and TRBJ2-3, is DAGVTQSPTHLIKTRGQQVTLRCSPKSGHDTVSWYQQALGQGPQFIFQYYEEEERQRGNFPDRFSGHQFPNYSSELNVNALLLGDSALYLCASSLTGQGASDTQYFGPGTRLTVL.

The chain carries TRBV28 and TRBJ2-4; D is perhaps TRBD1 (5 bases). Trimming stripped 4 bases from V and 0 bases from J, with 10 bases between. CDR1 is MDHEN and CDR2 is SYDVKM in the germline V gene. The CDR3 runs 15 residues. The CDR3 sequence is CASSWTTIAKNIQYF. The CDR3 nucleotides read TGTGCCAGCAGTTGGACAACTATAGCCAAAAACATTCAGTACTTC.

This clonotype was recorded only once. The rearrangement joins TRBV20-1 to TRBJ1-1, with D perhaps TRBD1 (5 bases). Germline loops: CDR1 DFQATT, CDR2 SNEGSKA (reference sequence). Trimming shortened V by 0 bases and J by 1 base, and 9 bases separated the two germline ends. The CDR3 totals 14 residues. CDR3 region: CSARDRQWNTEAFF. CDR3 bases: TGCAGTGCTAGAGATCGACAGTGGAACACTGAAGCTTTCTTT.

The sample holds a few counts of this clonotype. This rearrangement joins TRBV3-1 to TRBJ2-1; 8 bases align to TRBD2. With 2 bases clipped from V and 5 bases from J, the junction kept 17 bases outside the gene matches. Looked up from germline, CDR1 is LGHDT and CDR2 is YNNKEL (reference sequence). The CDR3 loop spans 19 amino acids. This CDR3 is CASSQRPAGLSGTNNEQFF. The DNA of the CDR3 is TGTGCCAGCAGCCAAAGGCCAGCGGGGCTTAGCGGGACCAACAATGAGCAGTTCTTC.

This chain connects TRBV4-1 to TRBJ1-4; weak D call: TRBD1 (5 bases). Trimming took off 6 bases at V and 2 bases at J, with 10 bases between the two ends. This CDR3 has 14 residues. Germline V gene sequence: CDR1 MGHRA, CDR2 YSYEKL. For the CDR3, the DNA is TGCGCCAGCAGTCCCTACAGGACTAATGAAAAACTGTTTTTT. Residues: CASSPYRTNEKLFF.

The sample holds a few counts of this clonotype. The chain uses TRBV10-3 and TRBJ2-7; TRBD1 matches 8 bases. J gave up 0 bases and V 9 bases, and 13 bases lay outside the gene matches. The CDR3 length is 16 residues. Germline V gene sequence: CDR1 ENHRY, CDR2 SYGVKD. In DNA, the CDR3 is TGTGCCATTTCCGGGACAGGCCCTCGTGGCTCCTACGAGCAGTACTTC. Its translation: CAISGTGPRGSYEQYF.

This clonotype was detected only a few times. The V and J genes are TRBV12-3 or TRBV12-4 and TRBJ1-5, with D uncertain. This CDR3 is built from 13 residues. V was trimmed by 2 bases and J by 4 bases, leaving 6 bases between them. The DNA for the CDR3 is TGTGCCAGCAGTTTAAATGGTAATCAGCCCCAGCATTTT. Translation: CASSLNGNQPQHF.

This clonotype was found a few times. The CDR3 DNA follows: TGTGCCAGCAACAAGGGGGCAGGAGGCTACACCTTC. It is translated as CASNKGAGGYTF. The chain joins TRBV12-3 or TRBV12-4 to TRBJ1-2; TRBD1 matches at 7 bases. The CDR3 runs to 12 residues. Trimming removed 7 bases from V and 8 bases from J; junction bases left unmatched: 7.

The chain joins TRBV28 to TRBJ2-7; D is unclear. Germline V lookup: CDR1 MDHEN, CDR2 SYDVKM. The CDR3 loop spans 14 amino acids. Trimming stripped 2 bases from V and 2 bases from J, with 10 bases between. For the CDR3, the DNA is TGTGCCAGCAGTTTAATTTTGAGACCCTACGAGCAGTACTTC. Amino acids: CASSLILRPYEQYF.

V gene TRBV20-1 combines with J gene TRBJ2-4; D gene ambiguous. Germline V gene data show CDR1 as DFQATT and CDR2 as SNEGSKA (reference sequence). The CDR3 runs to 12 residues. The V and J ends lost 4 bases and 0 bases respectively, with 4 bases between them. CDR3 residues: CSATGAKNIQYF. CDR3 nucleotides: TGCAGTGCTACGGGAGCCAAAAACATTCAGTACTTC.

This clonotype has only a few counts. This sequence joins TRBV28 and TRBJ2-1; maybe TRBD2 (6 bases). V lost 1 base and J 9 bases, leaving 22 bases between the germline ends. The length of the CDR3 is 17 residues. Germline CDR1 reads MDHEN; CDR2 reads SYDVKM. The CDR3 protein is CASSLYVASAQTGEQFF. DNA of the CDR3: TGTGCCAGCAGTTTATACGTTGCTAGCGCCCAAACTGGTGAGCAGTTCTTC.

This clonotype came up a few times. The gene calls are TRBV7-8 and TRBJ2-1, with D hard to call. The CDR3 covers 16 residues. The V and J ends lost 1 base and 2 bases respectively, with 12 bases between them. CDR1 and CDR2 (germline): SGHVS, FQNEAQ. The CDR3 bases are TGTGCCAGCAGCTTAGAGTGGCAGCGACCCTACAATGAGCAGTTCTTC. Amino acid sequence: CASSLEWQRPYNEQFF. The full variable domain, completed using reference TRBV7-8 and TRBJ2-1, is GAGVSQSPRYKVAKRGQDVALRCDPISGHVSLFWYQQALGQGPEFLTYFQNEAQLDKSGLPSDRFFAERPEGSVSTLKIQRTQQEDSAVYLCASSLEWQRPYNEQFFGPGTRLTVL.

CDR3 protein: CASSQVVGRVDIQYF. The CDR3, as DNA: TGTGCCAGCAGCCAAGTGGTAGGGAGAGTCGACATTCAGTACTTC. The chain combines TRBV4-2 with TRBJ2-4, with D perhaps TRBD2 (5 bases). Looked up from germline, CDR1 is LGHNA and CDR2 is YNFKEQ. The CDR3 has 15 amino acids. Trimming pared 1 base from V and 8 bases from J, leaving 15 bases between.

About this clonotype: Its ends do not fully match the called genes, so a read error is possible. V usage is TRBV7-9 and J usage is TRBJ1-2, with D unclear. The CDR3 runs 13 residues. The germline gives CDR1 SEHNR, CDR2 FQNEAQ (reference sequence). CDR3 amino acids: CASSIFANCGYTF. CDR3 in DNA: TGTGCCAGCAGCATCTTCGCTAACTGTGGCTACACCTTC.

The V call is TRBV10-3, the J call TRBJ1-1; a weak D match, TRBD1 (5 bases). Trimming pared 2 bases from V and 4 bases from J, leaving 11 bases between. The CDR3 extends over 14 amino acids. Germline V gene data show CDR1 as ENHRY and CDR2 as SYGVKD. The CDR3 bases are TGTGCCATCAGTGAGACGGGGGAGGGCACTGAAGCTTTCTTT. Translated, it gives CAISETGEGTEAFF.

The gene calls are TRBV12-3 or TRBV12-4 and TRBJ2-5; 7 bases agree with TRBD1. This CDR3 comprises 15 residues. The junction had 6 bases not matched to a gene; V was cut back by 5 bases and J by 0 bases. The CDR3 coding sequence is TGTGCCAGCAGTCCTCCCGGGACAGACCAAGAGACCCAGTACTTC. Translating it yields CASSPPGTDQETQYF.

J is TRBJ2-1 and V is TRBV7-8; no clear D. V was clipped by 2 bases and J by 8 bases, with 16 bases between them. CDR1 is SGHVS and CDR2 is FQNEAQ in the germline V gene. This CDR3 is built from 15 residues. The CDR3 protein is CASSLPPQRLDEQFF. In nucleotides, the CDR3 is TGTGCCAGCAGCTTACCCCCGCAAAGGTTGGATGAGCAGTTCTTC. The variable domain in full, completed from reference TRBV7-8 and TRBJ2-1, reads GAGVSQSPRYKVAKRGQDVALRCDPISGHVSLFWYQQALGQGPEFLTYFQNEAQLDKSGLPSDRFFAERPEGSVSTLKIQRTQQEDSAVYLCASSLPPQRLDEQFFGPGTRLTVL.

The table lists this clonotype with a few counts. The chain has TRBV12-3 or TRBV12-4 and TRBJ2-3; D gene unclear. The V end lost 1 base, the J end lost 7 bases, and 6 bases lay between the germline ends. This CDR3 contains 12 residues. Here the CDR3 reads CASSLVGNTQYF. In DNA, the CDR3 is TGTGCCAGCAGTTTAGTGGGGAATACGCAGTATTTT.

The chain links TRBV5-5 to TRBJ2-5; D may be TRBD1 (5 bases). CDR3 length equals 15 residues. The V end lost 2 bases, the J end lost 4 bases, and 15 bases lay between the germline ends. In germline, CDR1 is SGHKS, CDR2 YYEKEE (reference sequence). CDR3 sequence (DNA): TGTGCCAGCAGCTTTGTGGCAGCAAGGGGAGAGACCCAGTACTTC. Its protein product is CASSFVAARGETQYF.

The chain carries TRBV12-3 or TRBV12-4 and TRBJ2-5; 12 bases fit TRBD2. V shed 6 bases, J shed 5 bases, and the junction held 4 bases outside the gene matches. The CDR3 runs 14 residues. The CDR3, as DNA: TGTGCCAGCAGCCGACTAGCGGGAGTGGAGACCCAGTACTTC. Protein product: CASSRLAGVETQYF.

The chain carries TRBV14 and TRBJ2-5; D is unresolved. The CDR3 sequence is 14 residues long. Between the trimmed V and J ends, which lost 5 bases and 0 bases, there was a span of 10 bases. The germline CDR1 and CDR2 sequences are SGHDN and FVKESK. CDR3 region: CASSATLYQETQYF. Written as DNA, the CDR3 is TGTGCCAGCAGCGCGACCCTGTACCAAGAGACCCAGTACTTC.

This clonotype was seen only a few times. The chain links TRBV12-5 to TRBJ2-1, with D possibly matching TRBD1 (6 bases). V was pared by 6 bases and J by 4 bases, with 13 bases between. CDR1 and CDR2 (germline): LGHNT, FRNRAP. There are 14 residues in the CDR3. CDR3 sequence (DNA): TGTGCTAGTGGCCACCGGGACACTTACAATGAGCAGTTCTTC. This gives the protein CASGHRDTYNEQFF.

V is TRBV12-3 or TRBV12-4 and J is TRBJ1-2; D unclear. Trimming pared 6 bases from V and 3 bases from J, leaving 8 bases between. The CDR3 is 12 residues long. The DNA for the CDR3 is TGTGCCAGCAGCACCTCCTACTATGGCTACACCTTC. The encoded protein is CASSTSYYGYTF.